This T cell receptor (beta chain) was observed in a study of blood T cells in healthy people across ages. The second PCR ran 7 to 11 cycles with a sample-barcoded 5' primer and J-beta primers. With 12 random nucleotides, a template-switch adaptor tagged each individual cDNA molecule. CDR3-containing paired-end reads numbering at least 2.5 million came from each sample. MiXCR, applied by TCRdb to the 5' RACE reads, yields one record per CDR3 protein. This repertoire shows approximately 680,000 distinct CDR3 sequences, less than 40% found once; its top ten account for approximately 15%. Sequencing was performed on blood. The receptor comes from a woman older than 75 in good health.

The CDR3 sequence: CSALPLNNSPLHF. CDR3 nucleotides: TGCAGTGCTCTCCCATTGAATAATTCACCCCTCCACTTT. The chain recombines TRBV20-1 with TRBJ1-6, with D unclear. Germline CDR1 is DFQATT and CDR2 is SNEGSKA (reference sequence). The V end was cut by 5 bases, the J end by 5 bases, with 10 bases between. CDR3 length equals 13 residues.